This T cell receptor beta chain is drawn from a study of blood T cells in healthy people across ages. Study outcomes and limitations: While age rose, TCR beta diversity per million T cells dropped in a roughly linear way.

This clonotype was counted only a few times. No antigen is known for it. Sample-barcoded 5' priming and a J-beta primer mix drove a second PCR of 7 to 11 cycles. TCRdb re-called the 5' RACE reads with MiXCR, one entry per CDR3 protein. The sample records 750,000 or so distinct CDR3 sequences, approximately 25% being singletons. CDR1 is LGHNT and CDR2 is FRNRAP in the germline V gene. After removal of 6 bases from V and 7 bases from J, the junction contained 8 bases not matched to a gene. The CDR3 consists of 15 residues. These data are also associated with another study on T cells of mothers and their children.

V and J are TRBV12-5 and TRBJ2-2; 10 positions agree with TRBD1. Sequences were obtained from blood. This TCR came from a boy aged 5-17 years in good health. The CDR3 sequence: CASGQGQGRGGELFF. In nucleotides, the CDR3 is TGTGCTAGTGGCCAGGGACAGGGGCGTGGCGGGGAGCTGTTTTTT.